A selection of T cell receptor beta chains follows, all from one sample in a study of CD8+ T cells in alopecia areata. Method: immunoSEQ multiplex PCR; TCRdb's copy keeps in-frame clones and lacks some. The data contain some 180,000 clones, roughly 60% of them seen just once; the ten biggest clones take up approximately 1.7%. The sample was CD4+ T cells sorted from blood, taken at week 0. All receptors come from a human donor with alopecia areata. Both conserved end residues are part of each CDR3. D genes are given only for firm matches. For some rows the clone size is stated as once, few or many, or as a class when expanded; others skip it.

V gene	D gene	clone size	J gene	CDR3 DNA	CDR3 protein
TRBV11-2	-	-	TRBJ2-7	TGTGCCAGCAGCTTAACACAGGACTACGAGCAGTACTTC	CASSLTQDYEQYF
TRBV10-3	TRBD1	few	TRBJ1-2	TGTGCCATCAGTGAGTCGAGGACAGGGGATGGCTACACCTTC	CAISESRTGDGYTF
TRBV30	-	once	TRBJ1-1	TGTGCCTGGAGTATCCTCGGACAGATCACTGAAGCTTTCTTT	CAWSILGQITEAFF
TRBV5-1	TRBD2	-	TRBJ2-1	TGCGCCAGCAGCTTGGACGGGACTAGAGACAATGAGCAGTTCTTC	CASSLDGTRDNEQFF
TRBV5-1	-	-	TRBJ2-6	TGCGCCAGCAGGCATGATAACTCTGGGGCCAACGTCCTGACTTTC	CASRHDNSGANVLTF
TRBV30	-	-	TRBJ1-3	TGTGCCTGGGGATCTGGAAACACCATATATTTT	CAWGSGNTIYF
TRBV29-1	-	-	TRBJ1-2	TGCAGCGTTGAGGGTGGCTACACCTTC	CSVEGGYTF
TRBV5-4	-	few	TRBJ2-1	TGTGCCAGCAGCTTGGGACCGGGGGCAGGATACAATGAGCAGTTCTTC	CASSLGPGAGYNEQFF
TRBV27	-	-	TRBJ1-4	TGTGCCAGCACCCCCTATACGGGTAATGAAAAACTGTTTTTT	CASTPYTGNEKLFF
TRBV7-9	-	few	TRBJ1-5	TGTGCCAGCAGCTTAGGAACCAGGTCGGAGCCCCAGCATTTT	CASSLGTRSEPQHF
TRBV30	-	-	TRBJ1-1	TGTGCCTGGAGCTGGGGGACAGAAGCTTTCTTT	CAWSWGTEAFF
TRBV10-2	-	many	TRBJ2-1	TGCGCCAGCAGTTACAGGGTTAGCTCCTACAATGAGCAGTTCTTC	CASSYRVSSYNEQFF